This TCR beta chain was identified during a study of shared clonotypes between healthy human individuals. Germline assignment: CDR1 MNHNY and CDR2 SVGAGI (reference sequence). V lost 2 bases and J lost 3, with 13 bases in between. This CDR3 contains 16 residues. Generated by immunoSEQ multiplex PCR, the TCRdb table keeps only in-frame clones and is missing some. This table has some 510,000 clones, approximately 85% appearing once. This clone showed up just a few times. The sequence was collected from a woman aged 40 to 50 in good health. Some clones in this sample may be carry-over from other donors' samples. The specimen sequenced was PBMCs. V gene TRBV6-6 combines with J gene TRBJ1-4; no firm D call. CDR3 coding DNA: TGTGCCAGCAGTTACACACATCTGGGAGCTAATGAAAAACTGTTTTTT. Its translation is CASSYTHLGANEKLFF.